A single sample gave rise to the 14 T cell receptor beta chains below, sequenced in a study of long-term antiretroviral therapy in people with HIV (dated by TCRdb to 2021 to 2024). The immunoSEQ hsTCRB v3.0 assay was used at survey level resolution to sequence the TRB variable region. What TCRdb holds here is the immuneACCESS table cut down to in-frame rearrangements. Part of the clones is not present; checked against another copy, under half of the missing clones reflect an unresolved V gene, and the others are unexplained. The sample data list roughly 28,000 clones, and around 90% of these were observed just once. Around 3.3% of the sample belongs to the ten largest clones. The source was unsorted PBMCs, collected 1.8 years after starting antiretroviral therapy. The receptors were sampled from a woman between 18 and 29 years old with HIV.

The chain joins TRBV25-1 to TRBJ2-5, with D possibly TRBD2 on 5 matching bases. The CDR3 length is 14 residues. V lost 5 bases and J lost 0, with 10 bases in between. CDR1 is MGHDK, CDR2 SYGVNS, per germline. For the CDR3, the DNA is TGTGCCAGCAGTCCGGACTGGTACCAAGAGACCCAGTACTTC. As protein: CASSPDWYQETQYF.

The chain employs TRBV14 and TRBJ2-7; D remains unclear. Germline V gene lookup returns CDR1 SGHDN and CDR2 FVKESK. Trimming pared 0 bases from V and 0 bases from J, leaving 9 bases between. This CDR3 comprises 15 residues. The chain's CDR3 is CASSQDWQSSYEQYF. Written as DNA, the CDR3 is TGTGCCAGCAGCCAAGATTGGCAGAGCTCCTACGAGCAGTACTTC.

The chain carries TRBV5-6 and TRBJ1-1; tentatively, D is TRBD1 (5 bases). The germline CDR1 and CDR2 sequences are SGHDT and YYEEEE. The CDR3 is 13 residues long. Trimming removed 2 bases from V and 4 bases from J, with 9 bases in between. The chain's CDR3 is CASSFWGGTEAFF. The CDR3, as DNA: TGTGCCAGCAGCTTTTGGGGGGGCACTGAAGCTTTCTTT. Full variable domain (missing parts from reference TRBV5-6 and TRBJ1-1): DAGVTQSPTHLIKTRGQQVTLRCSPKSGHDTVSWYQQALGQGPQFIFQYYEEEERQRGNFPDRFSGHQFPNYSSELNVNALLLGDSALYLCASSFWGGTEAFFGQGTRLTVV.

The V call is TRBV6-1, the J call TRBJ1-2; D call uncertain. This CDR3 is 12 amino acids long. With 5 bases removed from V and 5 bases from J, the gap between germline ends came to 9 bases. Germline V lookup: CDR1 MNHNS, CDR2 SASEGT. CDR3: CASSPATYGYTF. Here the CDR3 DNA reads TGTGCCAGCAGTCCGGCGACTTATGGCTACACCTTC.

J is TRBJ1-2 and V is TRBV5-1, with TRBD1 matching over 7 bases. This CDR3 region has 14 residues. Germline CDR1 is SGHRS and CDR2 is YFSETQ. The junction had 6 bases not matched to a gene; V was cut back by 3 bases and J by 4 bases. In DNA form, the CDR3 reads TGCGCCAGCAGCTCCTCAGGGGGAGGCTATGGCTACACCTTC. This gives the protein CASSSSGGGYGYTF.

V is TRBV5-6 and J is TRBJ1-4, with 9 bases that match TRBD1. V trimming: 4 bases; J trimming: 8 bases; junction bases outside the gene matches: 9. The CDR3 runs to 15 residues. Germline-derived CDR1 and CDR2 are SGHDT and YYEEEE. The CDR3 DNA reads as TGTGCCAGCAGCCCCCCCGGGACAGGGAGCGAAAAACTGTTTTTT. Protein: CASSPPGTGSEKLFF.

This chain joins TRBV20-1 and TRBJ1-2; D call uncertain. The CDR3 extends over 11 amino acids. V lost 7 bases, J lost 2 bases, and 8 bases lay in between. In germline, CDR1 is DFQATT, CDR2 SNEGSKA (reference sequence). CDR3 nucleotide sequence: TGCAGTGACAGTGCAAACTATGGCTACACCTTC. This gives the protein CSDSANYGYTF.

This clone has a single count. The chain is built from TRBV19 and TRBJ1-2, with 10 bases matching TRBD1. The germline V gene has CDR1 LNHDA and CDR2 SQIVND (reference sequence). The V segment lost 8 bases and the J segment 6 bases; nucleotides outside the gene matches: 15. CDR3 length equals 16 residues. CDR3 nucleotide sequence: TGTGCCAGTCACAGGCCCCGGGACAGGGGAGTTCATGGCTACACCTTC. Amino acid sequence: CASHRPRDRGVHGYTF. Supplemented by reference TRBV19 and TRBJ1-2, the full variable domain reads DGGITQSPKYLFRKEGQNVTLSCEQNLNHDAMYWYRQDPGQGLRLIYYSQIVNDFQKGDIAEGYSVSREKKESFPLTVTSAQKNPTAFYLCASHRPRDRGVHGYTFGSGTRLTVV.

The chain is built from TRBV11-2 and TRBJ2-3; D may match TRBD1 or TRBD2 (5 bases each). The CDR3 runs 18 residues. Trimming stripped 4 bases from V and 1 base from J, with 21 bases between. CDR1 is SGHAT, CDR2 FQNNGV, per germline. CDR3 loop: CASSSRLGEFRGTDTQYF. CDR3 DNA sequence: TGTGCCAGCAGCTCCAGGTTAGGGGAGTTCCGTGGCACAGATACGCAGTATTTT. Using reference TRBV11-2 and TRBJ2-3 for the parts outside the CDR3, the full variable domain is EAGVAQSPRYKIIEKRQSVAFWCNPISGHATLYWYQQILGQGPKLLIQFQNNGVVDDSQLPKDRFSAERLKGVDSTLKIQPAKLEDSAVYLCASSSRLGEFRGTDTQYFGPGTRLTVL.

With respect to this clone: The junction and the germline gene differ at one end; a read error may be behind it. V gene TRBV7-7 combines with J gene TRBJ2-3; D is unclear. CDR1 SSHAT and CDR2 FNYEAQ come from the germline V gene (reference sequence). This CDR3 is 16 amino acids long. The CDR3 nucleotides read TGTGCTAGCAGCTCCACCCCCCCAGTGTGCACAGATACGCAGTATTTT. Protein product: CASSSTPPVCTDTQYF.

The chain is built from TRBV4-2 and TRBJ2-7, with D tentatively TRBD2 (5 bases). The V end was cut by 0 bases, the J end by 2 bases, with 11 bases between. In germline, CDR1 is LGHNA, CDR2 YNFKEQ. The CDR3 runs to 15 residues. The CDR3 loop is CASSQEAGVAYEQYF. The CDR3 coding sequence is TGTGCCAGCAGCCAAGAAGCCGGGGTGGCCTACGAGCAGTACTTC.

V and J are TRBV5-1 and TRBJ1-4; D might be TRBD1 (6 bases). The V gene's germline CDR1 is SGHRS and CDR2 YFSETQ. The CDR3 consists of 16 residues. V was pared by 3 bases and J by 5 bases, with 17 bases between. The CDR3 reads CASSSLTGQPNEKLFF. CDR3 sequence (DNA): TGCGCCAGCAGCTCCCTGACCGGACAGCCGAATGAAAAACTGTTTTTT. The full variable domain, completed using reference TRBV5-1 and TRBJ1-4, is KAGVTQTPRYLIKTRGQQVTLSCSPISGHRSVSWYQQTPGQGLQFLFEYFSETQRNKGNFPGRFSGRQFSNSRSEMNVSTLELGDSALYLCASSSLTGQPNEKLFFGSGTQLSVL.

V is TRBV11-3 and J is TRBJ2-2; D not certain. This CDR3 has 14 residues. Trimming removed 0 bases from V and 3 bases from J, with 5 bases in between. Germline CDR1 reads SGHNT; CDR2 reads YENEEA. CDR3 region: CASSLDMDTGELFF. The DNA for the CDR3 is TGTGCCAGCAGCTTAGATATGGACACCGGGGAGCTGTTTTTT. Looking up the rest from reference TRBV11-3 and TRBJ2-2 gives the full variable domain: EAGVVQSPRYKIIEKKQPVAFWCNPISGHNTLYWYLQNLGQGPELLIRYENEEAVDDSQLPKDRFSAERLKGVDSTLKIQPAELGDSAVYLCASSLDMDTGELFFGEGSRLTVL.

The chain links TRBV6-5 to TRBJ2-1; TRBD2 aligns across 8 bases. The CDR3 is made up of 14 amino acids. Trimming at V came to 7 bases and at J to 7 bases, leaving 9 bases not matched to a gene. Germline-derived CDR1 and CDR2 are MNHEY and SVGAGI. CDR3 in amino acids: CASKFRLARNEQFF. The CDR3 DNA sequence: TGTGCCAGCAAATTCCGACTAGCGCGGAATGAGCAGTTCTTC.